The entry below gives a single T cell receptor (beta chain) sequence along with its context. The data originate from a study of T-cell reconstitution after alpha-beta-depleted transplantation in children. The authors prepared the TCRbeta library with unique molecular identifiers. TCRdb re-called the PCR reads through MiXCR, storing one row per CDR3 protein. The sample holds about 610,000 distinct CDR3 sequences, more than 9% seen once. Germline V gene data show CDR1 as SQVTM and CDR2 as ANQGSEA. The CDR3 extends over 15 amino acids. Trimming left V 3 bases short and J 0 bases short, with 13 bases between.

The sample here was PBMCs from the stem cell graft donor, taken from the stem cell graft. The TCR was taken from a human donor who donated a stem cell graft to a child with acute myeloid leukemia. This rearrangement joins TRBV29-1 to TRBJ2-3, with D perhaps TRBD2 (6 bases). The CDR3 DNA follows: TGCAGCGTTGACGGTGGGAGGCATAGCACAGATACGCAGTATTTT. It specifies CSVDGGRHSTDTQYF.